The sequence of this T cell receptor (beta chain) was determined in a study of CD8+ T cells in alopecia areata. This clone appeared a few times. Per germline, CDR1 SGHAT and CDR2 FQNNGV. V dropped 5 bases and J dropped 4; count of bases not matched to a gene: 12. CDR3 size: 19 residues. As the sequencing template, cDNA was produced by extracting RNA and reverse transcribing it. The data were produced by immunoSEQ multiplex PCR, yet TCRdb's version contains in-frame clones alone and is incomplete. Of 150,000 to 200,000 clones in the sample, about 60% were seen once. The V gene is TRBV11-2, the J gene TRBJ2-6; 12 bases are shared with TRBD2. The specimen sequenced was CD4+ T cells sorted from blood. The clonotype originates from a human donor in good health. CDR3: CASSPSRLAGGRGANVLTF. CDR3 DNA: TGTGCCAGCAGCCCTAGTCGGCTAGCGGGAGGGAGGGGGGCCAACGTCCTGACTTTC.